This T cell receptor beta chain was sequenced during a study of blood T cell repertoires in COVID-19. TCRdb's copy holds only in-frame clones and misses some; the assay was immunoSEQ multiplex PCR. Of 310,000 or so clones detected, roughly 90% appear once; the ten largest clones hold about 6.8%. Trimming stripped 4 bases from V and 7 bases from J, with 12 bases between. The CDR3 is 13 residues long. The germline V gene has CDR1 KGHDR and CDR2 SFDVKD. This chain uses TRBV24-1 with TRBJ2-5, with D maybe TRBD2 (5 bases). The sequenced material came from peripheral blood. This clonotype originated in a man aged 18 to 35 who had recovered from COVID-19. The CDR3 here is CATSETPGGTQYF. Here the CDR3 DNA reads TGTGCCACCAGTGAGACGCCCGGAGGGACCCAGTACTTC.